This T cell receptor (beta chain) was recorded in a study of identical twins. This clonotype was observed at least ten times. Its target is not known. cDNA molecules carried unique molecular identifiers, and template switching added a universal primer site. TCRdb re-derived calls from the 5' RACE reads in MiXCR, one entry per CDR3 protein. The profile shows about 920,000 distinct CDR3 sequences, approximately 13% of them singletons. Germline loops: CDR1 SGHAT, CDR2 FQNNGV. Trimming took 5 bases from V and 5 from J; bases not matched to a gene: 10. This CDR3 comprises 15 residues. Healthy Caucasian donors formed the entire cohort. General study findings and limits: The more abundant beta clonotypes in cord blood had fewer insertions, and memory repertoires did not show this.

These data were also reused for a study on yellow fever vaccine responses in identical twins.

Sequenced sample: PBMCs. J is TRBJ2-7 and V is TRBV11-2; 9 bases align to TRBD2. The receptor was isolated from a woman under 30 in good health. In DNA, the CDR3 is TGTGCCAGCAGCCCAATAGCGGGAGTCTCAAACGAGCAGTACTTC. Residues: CASSPIAGVSNEQYF.